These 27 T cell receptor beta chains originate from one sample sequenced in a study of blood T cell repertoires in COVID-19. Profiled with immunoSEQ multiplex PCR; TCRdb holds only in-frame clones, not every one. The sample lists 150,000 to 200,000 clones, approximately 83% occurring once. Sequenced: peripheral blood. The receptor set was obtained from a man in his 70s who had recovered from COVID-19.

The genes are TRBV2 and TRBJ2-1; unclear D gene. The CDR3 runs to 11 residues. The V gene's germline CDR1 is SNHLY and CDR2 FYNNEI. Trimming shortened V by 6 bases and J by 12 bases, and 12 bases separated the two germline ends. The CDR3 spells CASSLNLGQFF. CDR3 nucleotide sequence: TGTGCCAGCAGCCTCAACCTCGGGCAGTTCTTC.

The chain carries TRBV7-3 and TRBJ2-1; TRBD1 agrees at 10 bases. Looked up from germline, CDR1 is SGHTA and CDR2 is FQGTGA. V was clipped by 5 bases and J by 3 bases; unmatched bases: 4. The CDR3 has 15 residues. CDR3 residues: CASSRGQGNYNEQFF. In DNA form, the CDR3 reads TGTGCCAGCAGCCGGGGACAGGGGAACTACAATGAGCAGTTCTTC.

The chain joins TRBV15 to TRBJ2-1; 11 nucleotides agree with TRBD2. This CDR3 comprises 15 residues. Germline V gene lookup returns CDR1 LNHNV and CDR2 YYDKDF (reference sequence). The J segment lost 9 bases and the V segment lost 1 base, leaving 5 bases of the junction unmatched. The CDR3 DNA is TGTGCCACCAGCAGAGGACTAGCGGGAATGGCTGAGCAGTTCTTC. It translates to CATSRGLAGMAEQFF.

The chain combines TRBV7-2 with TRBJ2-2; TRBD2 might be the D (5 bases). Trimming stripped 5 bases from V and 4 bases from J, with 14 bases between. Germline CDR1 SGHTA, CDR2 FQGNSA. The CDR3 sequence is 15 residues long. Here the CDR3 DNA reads TGTGCCAGCAGCGTCCTGCGGAGGACCACCGGGGAGCTGTTTTTT. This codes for CASSVLRRTTGELFF.

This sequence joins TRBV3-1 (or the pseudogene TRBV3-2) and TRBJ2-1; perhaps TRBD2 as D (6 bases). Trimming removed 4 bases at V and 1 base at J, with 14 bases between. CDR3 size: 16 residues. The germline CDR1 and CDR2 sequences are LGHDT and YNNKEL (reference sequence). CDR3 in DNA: TGTGCCAGCAGCCCCAAGGAGGGGATATCCTACAATGAGCAGTTCTTC. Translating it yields CASSPKEGISYNEQFF.

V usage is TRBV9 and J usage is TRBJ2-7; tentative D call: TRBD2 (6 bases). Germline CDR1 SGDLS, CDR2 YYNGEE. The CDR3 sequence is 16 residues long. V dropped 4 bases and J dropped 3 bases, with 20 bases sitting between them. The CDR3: CASSTGDRAARYEQYF. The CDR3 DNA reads TGTGCCAGCAGCACGGGGGATCGAGCGGCCCGCTACGAGCAGTACTTC.

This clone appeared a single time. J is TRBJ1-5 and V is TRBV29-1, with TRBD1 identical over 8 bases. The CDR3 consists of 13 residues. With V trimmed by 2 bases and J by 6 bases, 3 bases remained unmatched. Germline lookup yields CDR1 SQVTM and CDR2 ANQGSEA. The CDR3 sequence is CSVESGGGQPQHF. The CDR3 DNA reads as TGCAGCGTTGAATCAGGGGGCGGTCAGCCCCAGCATTTT. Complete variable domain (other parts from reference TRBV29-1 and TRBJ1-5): SAVISQKPSRDICQRGTSLTIQCQVDSQVTMMFWYRQQPGQSLTLIATANQGSEATYESGFVIDKFPISRPNLTFSTLTVSNMSPEDSSIYLCSVESGGGQPQHFGDGTRLSIL.

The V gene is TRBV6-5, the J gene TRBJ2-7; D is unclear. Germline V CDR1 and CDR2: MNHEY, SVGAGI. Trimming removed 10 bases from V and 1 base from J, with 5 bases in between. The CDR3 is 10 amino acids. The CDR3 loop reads CATGSYEQYF. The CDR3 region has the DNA TGTGCCACCGGGTCCTACGAGCAGTACTTC.

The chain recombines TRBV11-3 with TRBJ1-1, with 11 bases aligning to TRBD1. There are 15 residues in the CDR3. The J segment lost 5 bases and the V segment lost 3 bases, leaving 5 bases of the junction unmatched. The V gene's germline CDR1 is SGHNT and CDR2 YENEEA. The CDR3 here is CASSFGTGGRTEAFF. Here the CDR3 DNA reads TGTGCCAGCAGCTTTGGGACAGGGGGAAGGACTGAAGCTTTCTTT.

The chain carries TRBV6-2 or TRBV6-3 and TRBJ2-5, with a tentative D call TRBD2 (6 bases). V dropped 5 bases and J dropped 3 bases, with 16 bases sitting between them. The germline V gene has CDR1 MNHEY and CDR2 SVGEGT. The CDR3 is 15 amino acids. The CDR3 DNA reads TGTGCCAGCAGTGGCCCCGCGGGGCTAGAAGAGACCCAGTACTTC. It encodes CASSGPAGLEETQYF.

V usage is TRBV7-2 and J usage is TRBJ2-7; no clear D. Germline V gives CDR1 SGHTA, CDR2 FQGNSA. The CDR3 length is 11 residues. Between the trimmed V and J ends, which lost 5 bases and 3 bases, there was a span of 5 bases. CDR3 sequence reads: CASSPNYEQYF. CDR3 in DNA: TGTGCCAGCAGCCCAAACTACGAGCAGTACTTC.

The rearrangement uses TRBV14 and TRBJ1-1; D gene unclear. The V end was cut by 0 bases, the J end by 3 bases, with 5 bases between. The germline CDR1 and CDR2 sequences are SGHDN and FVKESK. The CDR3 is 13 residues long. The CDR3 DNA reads TGTGCCAGCAGCCAAGAATCGGACACTGAAGCTTTCTTT. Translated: CASSQESDTEAFF.

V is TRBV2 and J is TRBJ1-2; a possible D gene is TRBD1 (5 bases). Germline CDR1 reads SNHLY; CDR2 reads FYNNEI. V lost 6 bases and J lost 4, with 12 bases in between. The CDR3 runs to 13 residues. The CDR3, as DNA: TGTGCCAGCAGCATCGGGGGAAGCTATGGCTACACCTTC. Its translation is CASSIGGSYGYTF.

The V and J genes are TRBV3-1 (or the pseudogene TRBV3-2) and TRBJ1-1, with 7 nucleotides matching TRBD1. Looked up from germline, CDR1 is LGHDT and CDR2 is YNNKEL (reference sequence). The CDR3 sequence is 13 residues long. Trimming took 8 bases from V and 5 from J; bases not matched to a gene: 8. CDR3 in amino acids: CASGQAWGTEAFF. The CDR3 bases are TGTGCCAGCGGACAGGCTTGGGGGACTGAAGCTTTCTTT.

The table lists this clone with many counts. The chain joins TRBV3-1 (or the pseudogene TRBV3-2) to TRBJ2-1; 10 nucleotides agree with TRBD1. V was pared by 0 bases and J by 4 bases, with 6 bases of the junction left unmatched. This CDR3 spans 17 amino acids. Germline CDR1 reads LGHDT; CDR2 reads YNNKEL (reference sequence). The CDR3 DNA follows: TGTGCCAGCAGCCAAGAAACCGGGACAGGGGCTTACAATGAGCAGTTCTTC. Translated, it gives CASSQETGTGAYNEQFF.

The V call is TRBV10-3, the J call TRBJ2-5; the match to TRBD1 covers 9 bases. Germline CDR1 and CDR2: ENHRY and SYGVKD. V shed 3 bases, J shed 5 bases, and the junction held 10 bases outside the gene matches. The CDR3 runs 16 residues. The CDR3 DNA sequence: TGTGCCATCAGTGATTTTGTGACAGGGGGGGAGGAGACCCAGTACTTC. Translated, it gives CAISDFVTGGEETQYF.

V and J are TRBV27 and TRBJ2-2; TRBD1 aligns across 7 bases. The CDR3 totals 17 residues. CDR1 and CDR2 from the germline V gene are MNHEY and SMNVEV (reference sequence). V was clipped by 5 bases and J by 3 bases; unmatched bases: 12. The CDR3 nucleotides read TGTGCCAGCAGTGAAAAAGCCGGGACAGCACACACCGGGGAGCTGTTTTTT. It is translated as CASSEKAGTAHTGELFF.

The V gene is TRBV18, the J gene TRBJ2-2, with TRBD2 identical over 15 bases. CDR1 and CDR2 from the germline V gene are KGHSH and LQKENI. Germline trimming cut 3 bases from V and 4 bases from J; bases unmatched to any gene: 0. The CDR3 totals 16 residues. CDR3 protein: CASSPGLAGGTGELFF. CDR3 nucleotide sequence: TGTGCCAGCTCACCGGGACTAGCGGGAGGCACCGGGGAGCTGTTTTTT.

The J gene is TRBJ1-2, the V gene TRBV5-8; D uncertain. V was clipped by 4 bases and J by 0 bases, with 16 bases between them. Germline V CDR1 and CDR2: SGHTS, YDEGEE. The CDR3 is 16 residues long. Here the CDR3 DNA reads TGTGCCAGCAGCCCCGGCCGGTCTAGTACTAACTATGGCTACACCTTC. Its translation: CASSPGRSSTNYGYTF.

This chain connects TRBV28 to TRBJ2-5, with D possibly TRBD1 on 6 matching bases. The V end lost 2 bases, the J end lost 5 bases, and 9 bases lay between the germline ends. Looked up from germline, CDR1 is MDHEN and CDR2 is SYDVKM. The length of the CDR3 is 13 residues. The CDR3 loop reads CASSLGGAETQYF. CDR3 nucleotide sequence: TGTGCCAGCAGTTTAGGGGGCGCGGAGACCCAGTACTTC. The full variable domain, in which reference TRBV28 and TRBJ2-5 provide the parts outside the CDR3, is DVKVTQSSRYLVKRTGEKVFLECVQDMDHENMFWYRQDPGLGLRLIYFSYDVKMKEKGDIPEGYSVSREKKERFSLILESASTNQTSMYLCASSLGGAETQYFGPGTRLLVL.

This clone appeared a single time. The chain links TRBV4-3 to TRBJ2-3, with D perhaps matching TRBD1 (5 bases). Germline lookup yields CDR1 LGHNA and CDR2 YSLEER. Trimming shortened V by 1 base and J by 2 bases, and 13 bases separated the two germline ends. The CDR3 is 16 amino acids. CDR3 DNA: TGCGCCAGCAGCCAAGCTTCAGGGCTTCTCACAGATACGCAGTATTTT. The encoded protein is CASSQASGLLTDTQYF.

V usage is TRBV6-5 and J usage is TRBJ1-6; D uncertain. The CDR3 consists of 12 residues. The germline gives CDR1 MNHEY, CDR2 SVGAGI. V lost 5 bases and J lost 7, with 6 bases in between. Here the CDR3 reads CASSMTNSPLHF. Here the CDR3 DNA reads TGTGCCAGCAGTATGACAAATTCACCCCTCCACTTT.

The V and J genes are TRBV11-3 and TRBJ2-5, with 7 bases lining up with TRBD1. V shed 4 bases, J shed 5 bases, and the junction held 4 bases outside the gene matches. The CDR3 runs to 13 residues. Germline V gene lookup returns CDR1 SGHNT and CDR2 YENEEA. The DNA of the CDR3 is TGTGCCAGCAGCTATACAGGGGAGGAGACCCAGTACTTC. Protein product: CASSYTGEETQYF.

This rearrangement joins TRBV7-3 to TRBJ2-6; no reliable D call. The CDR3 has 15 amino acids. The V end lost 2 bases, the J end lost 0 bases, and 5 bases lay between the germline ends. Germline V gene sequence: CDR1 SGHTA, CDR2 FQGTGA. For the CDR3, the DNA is TGTGCCAGCAGCTTATCAGGCTCTGGGGCCAACGTCCTGACTTTC. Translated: CASSLSGSGANVLTF.

For the CDR3, the DNA is TGTGCCAGCAGCTTAGACGGGACAGCCGTAGAGACCCAGTACTTC. Encoded protein: CASSLDGTAVETQYF. The chain recombines TRBV7-9 with TRBJ2-5; 7 bases line up with TRBD1. In germline, CDR1 is SEHNR, CDR2 FQNEAQ (reference sequence). V lost 1 base to trimming and J lost 4 bases; unmatched junction nucleotides: 6. The CDR3 runs 15 residues.

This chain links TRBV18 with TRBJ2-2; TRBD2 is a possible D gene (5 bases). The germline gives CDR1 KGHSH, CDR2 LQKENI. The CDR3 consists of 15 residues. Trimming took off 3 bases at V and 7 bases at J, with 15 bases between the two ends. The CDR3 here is CASSPEGRNVGELFF. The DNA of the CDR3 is TGTGCCAGCTCACCGGAAGGGAGAAATGTCGGGGAGCTGTTTTTT.

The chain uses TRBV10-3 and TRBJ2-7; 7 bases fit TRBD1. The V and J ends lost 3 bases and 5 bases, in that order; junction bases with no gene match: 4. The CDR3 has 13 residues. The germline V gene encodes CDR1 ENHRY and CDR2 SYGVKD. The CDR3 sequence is CAISDDRAHEQYF. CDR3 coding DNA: TGTGCCATCAGTGATGACAGGGCCCACGAGCAGTACTTC.